This T cell receptor beta chain was found in a study of blood T cell repertoires in COVID-19. For the study at large: COVID-19 samples collected from the United States, Italy and Spain covered acute and convalescent phases. Sources were T cells, B-cell-depleted T cells, or PBMCs; the material itself was cDNA or gDNA.

The junction had 2 bases not matched to a gene; V was cut back by 0 bases and J by 8 bases. There are 14 residues in the CDR3. Germline lookup yields CDR1 SGHRS and CDR2 YFSETQ. A word on this clone: This specimen includes other DNA sequences encoding the same CDR3.

The method was immunoSEQ multiplex PCR; TCRdb's version includes in-frame clones alone and lacks a portion of them. The sample holds more than 80,000 clones, around nine tenths seen once. This sequence joins TRBV5-1 and TRBJ1-2, with 12 bases that match TRBD1. Sequenced sample: peripheral blood. The source of this sequence is a man aged 35-49 years with acute or convalescent COVID-19. This CDR3 reads CASSLAGTGGGYTF. CDR3 DNA: TGCGCCAGCAGCTTGGCCGGGACAGGGGGCGGCTACACCTTC.